Below, 14 T cell receptor beta chains from the same sample are listed, as sequenced in a study of blood T cell repertoires in COVID-19. Some clones are missing from TCRdb's copy, which holds only in-frame ones; the method was immunoSEQ multiplex PCR. The sample carries 150,000 to 200,000 clones, approximately 89% recorded once. The sequenced sample was peripheral blood. The source of these receptors is a woman aged 55-69 years with acute or convalescent COVID-19.

V usage is TRBV19 and J usage is TRBJ1-1; 8 nucleotides align to TRBD1. Per the germline V gene, CDR1 is LNHDA and CDR2 is SQIVND (reference sequence). V trimming: 2 bases; J trimming: 7 bases; junction bases outside the gene matches: 3. The CDR3 has 13 amino acids. CDR3 DNA sequence: TGTGCCAGTAGTATACGGGACAGGATTGAAGCTTTCTTT. It is translated as CASSIRDRIEAFF.

Only one count was recorded for this clone. The chain employs TRBV19 and TRBJ2-3, with TRBD2 matching 9 bases. CDR3 size: 15 residues. Germline lookup yields CDR1 LNHDA and CDR2 SQIVND (reference sequence). Losses at the gene ends were 5 bases for V and 4 bases for J; bases not matched to a gene: 7. The CDR3 nucleotides are TGTGCCAGTAGTCGAGTAGCGGGAGCCCCAGATACGCAGTATTTT. The encoded protein is CASSRVAGAPDTQYF.

The chain couples TRBV5-1 to TRBJ2-5; 12 bases line up with TRBD1. The CDR3 consists of 18 residues. CDR1 is SGHRS and CDR2 is YFSETQ in the germline V gene. The ends lost 1 base at V and 2 bases at J; junction bases unmatched: 9. The CDR3 coding sequence is TGCGCCAGCAGCTTGTTCGGGACAGGGGGCTTGGCGCAAGAGACCCAGTACTTC. As protein: CASSLFGTGGLAQETQYF.

This clone was detected only a few times. The V and J genes are TRBV7-8 and TRBJ2-2, with 7 bases aligning to TRBD2. Germline V gene lookup returns CDR1 SGHVS and CDR2 FQNEAQ. V was clipped by 3 bases and J by 4 bases; unmatched bases: 5. The CDR3 extends over 15 amino acids. DNA of the CDR3: TGTGCCAGCAGCTTCGGGACTATTCCCACCGGGGAGCTGTTTTTT. Translation: CASSFGTIPTGELFF.

The V gene is TRBV2, the J gene TRBJ2-2; possible D gene TRBD1, 6 bases. Per the germline V gene, CDR1 is SNHLY and CDR2 is FYNNEI. V was trimmed by 3 bases and J by 7 bases, leaving 12 bases between them. This CDR3 has 14 amino acids. The CDR3 spells CASSDSGAGGELFF. The CDR3 bases are TGTGCCAGCAGTGATTCAGGGGCAGGCGGGGAGCTGTTTTTT.

The rearrangement links TRBV7-2 to TRBJ1-2; 9 bases are shared with TRBD1. The germline CDR1 and CDR2 sequences are SGHTA and FQGNSA. With 4 bases clipped from V and 3 bases from J, the junction kept 9 bases outside the gene matches. The CDR3 loop spans 16 amino acids. In nucleotides, the CDR3 is TGTGCCAGCAGCTCTGGCACGGGACAGGGCCACTATGGCTACACCTTC. It encodes CASSSGTGQGHYGYTF.

V is TRBV19 and J is TRBJ2-2, with 8 nucleotides matching TRBD1. After removal of 6 bases from V and 4 bases from J, the junction contained 10 bases not matched to a gene. This CDR3 has 16 amino acids. Germline CDR1 and CDR2: LNHDA and SQIVND (reference sequence). The CDR3 nucleotides read TGTGCCAGTAGACCTCCGGGACAGGACTTCACCGGGGAGCTGTTTTTT. Protein sequence: CASRPPGQDFTGELFF.

The genes are TRBV5-1 and TRBJ1-3, with 7 bases lining up with TRBD1. J gave up 0 bases and V 4 bases, and 4 bases lay outside the gene matches. This CDR3 is built from 15 residues. CDR1 and CDR2 from the germline V gene are SGHRS and YFSETQ. This CDR3 reads CASSPRTGSGNTIYF. The CDR3 nucleotides read TGCGCCAGCAGCCCTCGGACAGGCTCTGGAAACACCATATATTTT.

This clone was detected only a few times. The chain uses TRBV15 and TRBJ1-2; 8 nucleotides align to TRBD1. The V segment lost 5 bases and the J segment 8 bases; nucleotides outside the gene matches: 13. Germline CDR1 and CDR2: LNHNV and YYDKDF (reference sequence). This CDR3 has 15 amino acids. CDR3 in amino acids: CATSRPTGAPGGYTF. The CDR3 coding sequence is TGTGCCACCAGCCGACCGACAGGGGCCCCGGGGGGCTACACCTTC. The full variable domain, with the rest looked up from reference TRBV15 and TRBJ1-2, is DAMVIQNPRYQVTQFGKPVTLSCSQTLNHNVMYWYQQKSSQAPKLLFHYYDKDFNNEADTPDNFQSRRPNTSFCFLDIRSPGLGDTAMYLCATSRPTGAPGGYTFGSGTRLTVV.

Concerning this clone: Other DNA sequences in this sample translate to the same CDR3. V gene TRBV19 combines with J gene TRBJ1-6; 8 bases fit TRBD1. V shed 3 bases, J shed 9 bases, and the junction held 4 bases outside the gene matches. The CDR3 runs 14 residues. Germline V gene sequence: CDR1 LNHDA, CDR2 SQIVND (reference sequence). This chain's CDR3 is CASSIGTGGSPLHF. CDR3 coding DNA: TGTGCCAGTAGTATTGGGACAGGTGGTTCACCCCTCCACTTT.

This rearrangement joins TRBV21-1 to TRBJ2-5; TRBD1 was called by the table and not checked on the DNA. TRBV21-1 is a pseudogene locus. The CDR3 runs 18 residues. The CDR3 loop reads CASSKAPRKGKTTETQYF. The CDR3 DNA is TGTGCCAGCAGCAAAGCCCCAAGGAAGGGGAAAACAACGGAGACCCAGTACTTC.

The CDR3 spells CASSQQGARNYGYTF. The CDR3 bases are TGTGCCAGCAGCCAACAGGGGGCGAGGAACTATGGCTACACCTTC. The V and J genes are TRBV9 and TRBJ1-2; 9 bases align to TRBD1. V trimming: 4 bases; J trimming: 2 bases; junction bases outside the gene matches: 6. There are 15 residues in the CDR3. Germline V gene lookup returns CDR1 SGDLS and CDR2 YYNGEE.

This clone has at least ten counts. The V and J genes are TRBV27 and TRBJ1-3, with D unresolved. This CDR3 is 16 amino acids long. Germline CDR1 MNHEY, CDR2 SMNVEV (reference sequence). V lost 3 bases and J lost 1, with 13 bases in between. The CDR3 nucleotides read TGTGCCAGCAGTTTGAGGCGGCCTGGTTCTGGAAACACCATATATTTT. This codes for CASSLRRPGSGNTIYF.

The chain uses TRBV28 and TRBJ1-2; 7 bases are a match to TRBD1. Germline CDR1 is MDHEN and CDR2 is SYDVKM. The CDR3 is 13 residues long. Unmatched junction bases numbered 12, after V lost 4 bases and J lost 13 bases. The DNA of the CDR3 is TGTGCCAGCAGTTCAGGGACAGCGCTAAGGGTCACCTTC. Amino acid sequence: CASSSGTALRVTF.